The 32 T cell receptor beta chains in this list originate from one sample, sequenced in a study of cytomegalovirus exposure and HLA in healthy donors (dated by TCRdb to about 2017). Library generation was performed with the immunoSEQ multiplex PCR assay. For the multiplex PCR, a mixture combining 60 forward primers for TCR Vbeta segments and 13 reverse primers for TCR Jbeta segments was used. What TCRdb holds here is the immuneACCESS table cut down to in-frame rearrangements. Part of the clones is not present; checked against another copy, under half of the missing clones reflect an unresolved V gene, and the others are unexplained. The sample table records 90,000 to 120,000 clones; roughly three quarters of these occur just once. The top ten hold 11% of the sample. Sample: PBMCs. The receptors come from a man aged 40-55 years in good health and CMV-seropositive.

The chain carries TRBV10-3 and TRBJ1-5, with 7 bases lining up with TRBD1. Germline trimming cut 5 bases from V and 5 bases from J; bases unmatched to any gene: 3. Germline CDR1 is ENHRY and CDR2 is SYGVKD. There are 13 residues in the CDR3. DNA of the CDR3: TGTGCCATCAGTAGAGACAGGGATCAGCCCCAGCATTTT. Protein product: CAISRDRDQPQHF.

This clone was recorded a few times. The chain joins TRBV27 to TRBJ1-5; D possibly corresponds to TRBD1 (6 bases). This CDR3 has 15 amino acids. V was cut by 3 bases and J by 4 bases, with 13 bases left in between. CDR1 and CDR2 (germline): MNHEY, SMNVEV (reference sequence). The DNA for the CDR3 is TGTGCCAGCAGTTTGGCGGGGGCGGGTAATCAGCCCCAGCATTTT. Its protein is CASSLAGAGNQPQHF.

The rearrangement uses TRBV11-3 and TRBJ1-1; D remains ambiguous. The V and J ends lost 5 bases and 4 bases respectively, with 11 bases between them. Germline V CDR1 and CDR2: SGHNT, YENEEA. The CDR3 is 13 residues long. The CDR3 region is CASSGAPRTEAFF. CDR3 nucleotide sequence: TGTGCCAGCAGCGGAGCCCCTCGCACTGAAGCTTTCTTT.

V is TRBV19 and J is TRBJ1-2; no clear D gene. V lost 3 bases to trimming and J lost 5 bases, with 7 bases between them. The CDR3 sequence is 12 residues long. The germline V gene encodes CDR1 LNHDA and CDR2 SQIVND (reference sequence). CDR3 sequence: CASSMAAYGYTF. CDR3 bases: TGTGCCAGTAGTATGGCGGCTTATGGCTACACCTTC. Complete variable domain (other parts from reference TRBV19 and TRBJ1-2): DGGITQSPKYLFRKEGQNVTLSCEQNLNHDAMYWYRQDPGQGLRLIYYSQIVNDFQKGDIAEGYSVSREKKESFPLTVTSAQKNPTAFYLCASSMAAYGYTFGSGTRLTVV.

The chain joins TRBV7-2 to TRBJ2-5, with D tentatively TRBD2 (5 bases). From germline, CDR1 is SGHTA and CDR2 FQGNSA. The V and J ends lost 4 bases and 6 bases respectively, with 15 bases between them. This CDR3 has 14 residues. The CDR3, as DNA: TGTGCCAGCAGCTCTCAGGCTAGCTTACAGACCCAGTACTTC. Translated, it gives CASSSQASLQTQYF.

This clone was detected a few times. The V call is TRBV7-9, the J call TRBJ1-1; TRBD1 matches 7 bases. With 4 bases clipped from V and 6 bases from J, the junction kept 8 bases outside the gene matches. The CDR3 is made up of 14 amino acids. The germline gives CDR1 SEHNR, CDR2 FQNEAQ (reference sequence). CDR3 coding DNA: TGTGCCAGCAGCTCAGATGACAGGGAACCTGAAGCTTTCTTT. It translates to CASSSDDREPEAFF.

The chain uses TRBV5-6 and TRBJ1-1; no definite D call. From germline, CDR1 is SGHDT and CDR2 YYEEEE. The CDR3 covers 13 residues. Trimming took 2 bases from V and 5 from J, leaving 10 bases between them. CDR3 DNA: TGTGCCAGCAGCTTCCACGGTGAGACTGAAGCTTTCTTT. Translating it yields CASSFHGETEAFF.

This rearrangement joins TRBV2 to TRBJ1-5, with D possibly TRBD1 on 5 matching bases. V shed 6 bases and J shed 3 bases, with 12 bases lying between them. The CDR3 has 14 residues. The germline gives CDR1 SNHLY, CDR2 FYNNEI. In nucleotides, the CDR3 is TGTGCCAGCAGCACAGGACGGAACAATCAGCCCCAGCATTTT. Amino acids: CASSTGRNNQPQHF.

CDR3 sequence reads: CSVDDIYVEQFF. CDR3 DNA sequence: TGCAGCGTTGACGACATATACGTTGAGCAGTTCTTC. The chain employs TRBV29-1 and TRBJ2-1; no clear D gene. Trimming shortened V by 3 bases and J by 9 bases, and 12 bases separated the two germline ends. Germline V CDR1 and CDR2: SQVTM, ANQGSEA. The CDR3 extends over 12 amino acids.

J is TRBJ2-5 and V is TRBV6-1, with 9 nucleotides matching TRBD1. CDR1 MNHNS and CDR2 SASEGT come from the germline V gene. V lost 6 bases and J lost 4; bases outside the gene matches: 6. The CDR3 has 14 amino acids. CDR3: CASRAGTGRETQYF. Written as DNA, the CDR3 is TGTGCCAGCAGGGCCGGGACAGGGCGAGAGACCCAGTACTTC.

The CDR3 sequence is CASSENRETQYF. CDR3 sequence (DNA): TGTGCCAGCAGTGAAAATCGGGAGACCCAGTACTTC. The chain recombines TRBV2 with TRBJ2-5; no clear D. Germline CDR1 reads SNHLY; CDR2 reads FYNNEI. Trimming shortened V by 2 bases and J by 5 bases, and 6 bases separated the two germline ends. This CDR3 region has 12 residues.

The V and J genes are TRBV7-2 and TRBJ1-4; 11 bases line up with TRBD1. CDR1 SGHTA and CDR2 FQGNSA come from the germline V gene. CDR3 length equals 15 residues. The trim removed 4 bases at V and 6 bases at J, leaving 4 bases unmatched. CDR3 sequence (DNA): TGTGCCAGCAGCTCCGGGACAGGGGGAGATGAAAAACTGTTTTTT. Residues: CASSSGTGGDEKLFF.

The rearrangement uses TRBV29-1 and TRBJ1-4; D may be TRBD1 (6 bases). Trimming pared 6 bases from V and 6 bases from J, leaving 14 bases between. The CDR3 runs to 13 residues. The germline CDR1 and CDR2 sequences are SQVTM and ANQGSEA. The CDR3 loop is CSVPDSHHEKLFF. In DNA form, the CDR3 reads TGCAGCGTCCCGGACAGCCATCATGAAAAACTGTTTTTT.

The rearrangement joins TRBV28 to TRBJ2-4, with 8 bases lining up with TRBD1. The junction had 6 bases not matched to a gene; V was cut back by 6 bases and J by 8 bases. This CDR3 is 13 amino acids long. Germline V gene data show CDR1 as MDHEN and CDR2 as SYDVKM. The CDR3 is CASSSPTGDIQYF. For the CDR3, the DNA is TGTGCCAGCAGCTCACCGACAGGGGACATTCAGTACTTC.

This chain uses TRBV19 with TRBJ1-4; 10 nucleotides agree with TRBD1. This CDR3 is built from 14 residues. CDR1 and CDR2 (germline): LNHDA, SQIVND (reference sequence). V was pared by 8 bases and J by 4 bases, with 4 bases of the junction left unmatched. The CDR3 bases are TGTGCCAGTGGGGGGACAGGGGTTAATGAAAAACTGTTTTTT. Protein sequence: CASGGTGVNEKLFF.

The table lists this clone with a few counts. V usage is TRBV5-5 and J usage is TRBJ2-7; unclear D gene. From germline, CDR1 is SGHKS and CDR2 YYEKEE (reference sequence). The CDR3 extends over 14 amino acids. The V end was cut by 0 bases, the J end by 2 bases, with 9 bases between. This CDR3 reads CASSLDSWAYEQYV. The CDR3 bases are TGTGCCAGCAGCTTGGATTCCTGGGCCTACGAGCAGTACGTC.

This clone was counted only a few times. V is TRBV4-2 and J is TRBJ2-3; D might be TRBD2 (6 bases). The CDR3 length is 17 residues. Germline V CDR1 and CDR2: LGHNA, YNFKEQ. Trimming cost V 3 bases and J 2 bases, with 18 bases left between them. CDR3 in DNA: TGTGCCAGCAGCCATCTCTCGGGGGTAGCGGCCACAGATACGCAGTATTTT. Translation gives CASSHLSGVAATDTQYF.

As DNA, the CDR3 is TGTGCCAGCAGTTTGGGGGCTGGCCCCGAGCAGTACTTC. It is translated as CASSLGAGPEQYF. The chain carries TRBV28 and TRBJ2-7; the D gene is possibly TRBD1 (6 bases). With 3 bases removed from V and 6 bases from J, the gap between germline ends came to 12 bases. This CDR3 has 13 amino acids. Germline lookup yields CDR1 MDHEN and CDR2 SYDVKM.

The chain recombines TRBV27 with TRBJ1-2; TRBD1 matches 10 bases. V shed 6 bases and J 9 bases; nucleotides not matched to a gene: 4. The CDR3 contains 12 residues. The germline gives CDR1 MNHEY, CDR2 SMNVEV (reference sequence). The CDR3 loop is CASRTGGRSYTF. The CDR3 bases are TGTGCCAGCAGGACAGGGGGCAGGAGCTACACCTTC.

The chain links TRBV6-5 to TRBJ2-4; D is undetermined. Germline V lookup: CDR1 MNHEY, CDR2 SVGAGI. The CDR3 covers 12 residues. Between the trimmed V and J ends, which lost 0 bases and 6 bases, there was a span of 3 bases. CDR3 sequence reads: CASSYSLNIQYF. In DNA form, the CDR3 reads TGTGCCAGCAGTTACTCACTAAACATTCAGTACTTC.

The V and J genes are TRBV18 and TRBJ2-5; 7 bases are shared with TRBD2. V was pared by 2 bases and J by 5 bases, with 14 bases of the junction left unmatched. This CDR3 spans 17 amino acids. Germline CDR1 reads KGHSH; CDR2 reads LQKENI. The chain's CDR3 is CASSPNDLAVGRETQYF. CDR3 nucleotide sequence: TGTGCCAGCTCACCAAACGACCTAGCGGTAGGGCGGGAGACCCAGTACTTC. The full variable domain, rest sourced from reference TRBV18 and TRBJ2-5, is NAGVMQNPRHLVRRRGQEARLRCSPMKGHSHVYWYRQLPEEGLKFMVYLQKENIIDESGMPKERFSAEFPKEGPSILRIQQVVRGDSAAYFCASSPNDLAVGRETQYFGPGTRLLVL.

This clone was seen more than once but under ten times. Other nucleotide sequences from this sample produce the same CDR3. The chain uses TRBV7-8 and TRBJ2-3; TRBD1 might be the D (6 bases). Trimming cost V 5 bases and J 5 bases, with 11 bases left between them. CDR3 size: 13 residues. The germline V gene has CDR1 SGHVS and CDR2 FQNEAQ. CDR3 DNA sequence: TGTGCCAGCAGCCGCAAGGGGGTAGATACGCAGTATTTT. It encodes CASSRKGVDTQYF.

The chain carries TRBV5-1 and TRBJ1-5; TRBD1 agrees at 9 bases. V was pared by 0 bases and J by 6 bases, with 4 bases of the junction left unmatched. The length of the CDR3 is 15 residues. Germline lookup yields CDR1 SGHRS and CDR2 YFSETQ. The CDR3 sequence is CASSLGDRESQPQHF. CDR3 nucleotides: TGCGCCAGCAGCTTGGGGGACAGGGAAAGTCAGCCCCAGCATTTT.

CDR3 residues: CASSQSGRGEQYV. CDR3 sequence (DNA): TGTGCCAGCAGCCAAAGCGGGAGGGGCGAGCAGTACGTC. V and J are TRBV6-6 and TRBJ2-7; 10 bases agree with TRBD2. The germline V gene encodes CDR1 MNHNY and CDR2 SVGAGI (reference sequence). Trimming removed 6 bases from V and 6 bases from J; junction bases left unmatched: 5. This CDR3 contains 13 residues.

This clone was seen only a few times. This chain uses TRBV19 with TRBJ1-2; tentative D call: TRBD1 (5 bases). The CDR3 is 12 residues long. The V gene's germline CDR1 is LNHDA and CDR2 SQIVND (reference sequence). V dropped 3 bases and J dropped 10 bases, with 12 bases sitting between them. CDR3 protein: CASSMGPPVYTF. The CDR3, as DNA: TGTGCCAGTAGTATGGGGCCGCCCGTCTACACCTTC.

V is TRBV6-5 and J is TRBJ1-1; D unclear. V was shortened by 8 bases and J by 2 bases, with 15 bases between the two germline ends. The CDR3 totals 14 residues. Germline V gene sequence: CDR1 MNHEY, CDR2 SVGAGI. The chain's CDR3 is CASGSPGGNTEAFF. In DNA form, the CDR3 reads TGTGCCAGCGGGTCCCCCGGCGGAAACACTGAAGCTTTCTTT.

This chain joins TRBV5-1 and TRBJ1-1; 9 nucleotides match TRBD1. Losses at the gene ends were 0 bases for V and 4 bases for J; bases not matched to a gene: 4. The CDR3 is 15 residues long. Looked up from germline, CDR1 is SGHRS and CDR2 is YFSETQ. CDR3 sequence (DNA): TGCGCCAGCAGCTTGGCGGACAGGGGAGGCACTGAAGCTTTCTTT. Protein sequence: CASSLADRGGTEAFF.

The V and J genes are TRBV5-6 and TRBJ2-2, with D maybe TRBD1 (5 bases). V was pared by 2 bases and J by 2 bases, with 10 bases between. Germline lookup yields CDR1 SGHDT and CDR2 YYEEEE. This CDR3 spans 15 amino acids. The CDR3 here is CASSFGDRNTGELFF. As DNA, the CDR3 is TGTGCCAGCAGCTTTGGCGACAGAAACACCGGGGAGCTGTTTTTT.

The CDR3 region is CASSIVRLAGGSTTEQFF. The CDR3 DNA sequence: TGTGCCAGTAGTATCGTCAGGCTAGCGGGAGGGTCCACGACTGAGCAGTTCTTC. This rearrangement joins TRBV19 to TRBJ2-1; TRBD2 matches at 12 bases. Trimming removed 3 bases from V and 9 bases from J; junction bases left unmatched: 15. Per the germline V gene, CDR1 is LNHDA and CDR2 is SQIVND (reference sequence). This CDR3 is 18 amino acids long.

The table lists this clone with a few counts. The chain employs TRBV9 and TRBJ2-5; D might be TRBD1 (5 bases). The germline CDR1 and CDR2 sequences are SGDLS and YYNGEE. The CDR3 runs to 14 residues. Trimming pared 0 bases from V and 3 bases from J, leaving 9 bases between. The CDR3 DNA reads TGTGCCAGCAGCGTAGACCTCAGGGAAGAGACCCAGTACTTC. The encoded protein is CASSVDLREETQYF.

The gene calls are TRBV2 and TRBJ1-1, with 10 nucleotides matching TRBD1. Germline CDR1 and CDR2: SNHLY and FYNNEI. This CDR3 has 15 amino acids. Losses at the gene ends were 1 base for V and 1 base for J; bases not matched to a gene: 0. The CDR3 spells CASSEGTGGNTEAFF. For the CDR3, the DNA is TGTGCCAGCAGTGAAGGGACAGGGGGGAACACTGAAGCTTTCTTT.

V is TRBV27 and J is TRBJ2-1; 10 nucleotides line up with TRBD2. Germline-derived CDR1 and CDR2 are MNHEY and SMNVEV (reference sequence). This CDR3 is built from 16 residues. The J segment lost 2 bases and the V segment lost 10 bases, leaving 11 bases of the junction unmatched. This chain's CDR3 is CATTASGRAPYNEQFF. CDR3 in DNA: TGTGCCACCACAGCCAGCGGGAGGGCCCCCTACAATGAGCAGTTCTTC.